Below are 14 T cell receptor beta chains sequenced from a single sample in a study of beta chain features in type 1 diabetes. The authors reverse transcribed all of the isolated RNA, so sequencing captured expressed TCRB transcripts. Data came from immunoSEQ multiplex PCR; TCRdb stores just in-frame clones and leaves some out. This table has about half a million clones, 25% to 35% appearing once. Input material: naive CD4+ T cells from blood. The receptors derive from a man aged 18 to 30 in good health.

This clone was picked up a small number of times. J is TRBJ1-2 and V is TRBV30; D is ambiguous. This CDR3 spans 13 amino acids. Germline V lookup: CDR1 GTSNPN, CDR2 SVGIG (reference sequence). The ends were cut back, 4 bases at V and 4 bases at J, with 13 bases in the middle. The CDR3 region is CAWTILNGYGYTF. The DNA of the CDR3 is TGTGCCTGGACAATATTGAACGGCTATGGCTACACCTTC. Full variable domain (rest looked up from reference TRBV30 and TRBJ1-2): SQTIHQWPATLVQPVGSPLSLECTVEGTSNPNLYWYRQAAGRGLQLLFYSVGIGQISSEVPQNLSASRPQDRQFILSSKKLLLSDSGFYLCAWTILNGYGYTFGSGTRLTVV.

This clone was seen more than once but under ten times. CDR3 coding DNA: TGTGCCAGCAGTGTGGCGGTGAACACCGGGGAGCTGTTTTTT. It specifies CASSVAVNTGELFF. The chain employs TRBV25-1 and TRBJ2-2; D uncertain. The CDR3 is 14 residues long. Trimming took 4 bases from V and 1 from J, leaving 7 bases between them. Germline CDR1 is MGHDK and CDR2 is SYGVNS.

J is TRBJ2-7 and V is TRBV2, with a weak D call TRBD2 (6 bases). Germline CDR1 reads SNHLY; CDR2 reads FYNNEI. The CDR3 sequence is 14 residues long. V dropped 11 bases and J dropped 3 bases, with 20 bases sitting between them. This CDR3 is CAALGRRDLYEQYF. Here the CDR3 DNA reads TGTGCCGCCCTGGGGAGGAGGGACCTCTACGAGCAGTACTTC. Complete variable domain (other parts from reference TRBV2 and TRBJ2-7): EPEVTQTPSHQVTQMGQEVILRCVPISNHLYFYWYRQILGQKVEFLVSFYNNEISEKSEIFDDQFSVERPDGSNFTLKIRSTKLEDSAMYFCAALGRRDLYEQYFGPGTRLTVT.

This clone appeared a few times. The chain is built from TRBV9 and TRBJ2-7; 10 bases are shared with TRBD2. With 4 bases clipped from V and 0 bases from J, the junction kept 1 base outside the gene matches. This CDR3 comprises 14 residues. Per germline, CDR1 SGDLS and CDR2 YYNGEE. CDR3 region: CASSSSGSSYEQYF. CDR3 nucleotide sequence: TGTGCCAGCAGCTCTAGCGGGAGCTCCTACGAGCAGTACTTC.

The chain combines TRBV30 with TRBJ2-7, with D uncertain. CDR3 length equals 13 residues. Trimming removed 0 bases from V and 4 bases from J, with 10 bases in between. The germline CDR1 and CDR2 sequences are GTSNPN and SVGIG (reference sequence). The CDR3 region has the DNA TGTGCCTGGAGTGTATTTCTCTTTTACGAGCAGTACTTC. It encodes CAWSVFLFYEQYF.

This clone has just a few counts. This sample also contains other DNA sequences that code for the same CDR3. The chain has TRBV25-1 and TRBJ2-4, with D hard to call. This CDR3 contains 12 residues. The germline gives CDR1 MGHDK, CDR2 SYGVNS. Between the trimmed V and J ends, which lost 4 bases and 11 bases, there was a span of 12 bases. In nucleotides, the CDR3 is TGTGCCAGCAGTGTAGTAAATTCTGTTCAGTACTTC. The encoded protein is CASSVVNSVQYF.

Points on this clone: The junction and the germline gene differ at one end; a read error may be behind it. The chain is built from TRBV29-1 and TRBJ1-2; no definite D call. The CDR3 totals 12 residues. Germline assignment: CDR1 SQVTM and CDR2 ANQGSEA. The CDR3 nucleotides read TGCAGCGCTGAAAGGGCGGCCTATGGCTACACCTTC. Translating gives CSAERAAYGYTF.

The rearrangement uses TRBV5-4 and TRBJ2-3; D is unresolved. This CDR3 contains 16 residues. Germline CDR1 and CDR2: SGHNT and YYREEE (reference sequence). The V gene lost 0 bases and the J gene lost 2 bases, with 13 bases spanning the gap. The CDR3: CASSLAKADATDTQYF. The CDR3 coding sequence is TGTGCCAGCAGCTTGGCAAAGGCAGACGCCACAGATACGCAGTATTTT.

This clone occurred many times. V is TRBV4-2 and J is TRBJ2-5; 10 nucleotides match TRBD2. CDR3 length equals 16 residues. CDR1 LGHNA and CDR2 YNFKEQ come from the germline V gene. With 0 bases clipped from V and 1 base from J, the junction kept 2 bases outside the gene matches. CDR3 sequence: CASSQELAGLQETQYF. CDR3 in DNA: TGTGCCAGCAGCCAAGAACTAGCGGGGCTCCAAGAGACCCAGTACTTC.

CDR3 sequence reads: CASSEYKDGTDTQYF. CDR3 in DNA: TGTGCCAGCAGTGAATATAAGGACGGGACAGATACGCAGTATTTT. The chain uses TRBV25-1 and TRBJ2-3; no reliable D call. Germline V gene sequence: CDR1 MGHDK, CDR2 SYGVNS. The CDR3 has 15 amino acids. The ends were cut back, 0 bases at V and 3 bases at J, with 10 bases in the middle.

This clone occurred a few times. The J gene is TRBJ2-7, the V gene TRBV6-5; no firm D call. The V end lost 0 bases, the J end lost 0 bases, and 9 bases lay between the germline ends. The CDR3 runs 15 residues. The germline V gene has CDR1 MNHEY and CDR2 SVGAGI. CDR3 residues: CASSYSPSSSYEQYF. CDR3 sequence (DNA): TGTGCCAGCAGTTACTCGCCCTCCAGCTCCTACGAGCAGTACTTC.

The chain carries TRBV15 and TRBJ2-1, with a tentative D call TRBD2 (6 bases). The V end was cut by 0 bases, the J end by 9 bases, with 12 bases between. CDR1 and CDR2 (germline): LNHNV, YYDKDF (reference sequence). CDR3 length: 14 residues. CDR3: CATSRDGASAEQFF. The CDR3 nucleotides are TGTGCCACCAGCAGAGATGGGGCTAGCGCTGAGCAGTTCTTC.

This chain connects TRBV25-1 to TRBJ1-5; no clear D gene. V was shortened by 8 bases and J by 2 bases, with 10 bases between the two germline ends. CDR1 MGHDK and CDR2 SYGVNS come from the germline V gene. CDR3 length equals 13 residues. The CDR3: CASGRAGNQPQHF. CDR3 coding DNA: TGTGCCAGCGGTAGGGCAGGCAATCAGCCCCAGCATTTT.

This CDR3 is CASSSDHGSSYEQYF. In DNA form, the CDR3 reads TGTGCCAGCAGCTCGGACCACGGTAGCTCCTACGAGCAGTACTTC. This chain links TRBV7-2 with TRBJ2-7; D gene ambiguous. Germline V gene sequence: CDR1 SGHTA, CDR2 FQGNSA. The CDR3 runs 15 residues. V lost 4 bases and J lost 0, with 13 bases in between.